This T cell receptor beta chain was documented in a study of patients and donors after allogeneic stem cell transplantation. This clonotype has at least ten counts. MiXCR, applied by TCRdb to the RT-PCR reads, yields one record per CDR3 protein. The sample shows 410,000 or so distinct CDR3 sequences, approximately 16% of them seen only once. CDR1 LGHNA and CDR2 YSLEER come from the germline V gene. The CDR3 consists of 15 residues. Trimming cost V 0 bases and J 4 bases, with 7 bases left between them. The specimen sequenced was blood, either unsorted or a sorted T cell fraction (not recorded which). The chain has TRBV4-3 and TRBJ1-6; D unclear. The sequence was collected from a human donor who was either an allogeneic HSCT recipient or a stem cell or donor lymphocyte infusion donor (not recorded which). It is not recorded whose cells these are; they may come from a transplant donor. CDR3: CASSQEDEYNSPLHF. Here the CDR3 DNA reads TGCGCCAGCAGCCAAGAAGACGAGTATAATTCACCCCTCCACTTT.